A single sample is the source of the 22 T cell receptor beta chains below, sequenced in a study of T-cell memory formation after mild COVID-19. One entry per CDR3 protein, called by TCRdb with MiXCR from the 5' RACE reads. Among 350,000 to 400,000 distinct CDR3 sequences, about 15% were seen once, and the ten largest hold 22%. Sequencing used PBMCs or a T cell subset sorted from them (not recorded which). These receptors all come from a young man who had mild COVID-19 (a few samples of this study predate the infection). Cell type and time point are not known.

The chain combines TRBV6-6 with TRBJ2-7; 8 bases fit TRBD1. There are 13 residues in the CDR3. J lost 6 bases, V lost 7 bases, and 8 bases had no gene match. Looked up from germline, CDR1 is MNHNY and CDR2 is SVGAGI (reference sequence). CDR3 sequence reads: CASKGQALLEQYF. DNA of the CDR3: TGTGCCAGCAAGGGACAGGCCCTCCTCGAGCAGTACTTC.

Only a few counts were recorded for this clonotype. The rearrangement joins TRBV6-5 to TRBJ2-7; maybe TRBD2 (5 bases). V gave up 6 bases and J gave up 11 bases, with 14 bases separating them. From germline, CDR1 is MNHEY and CDR2 SVGAGI. This CDR3 comprises 11 residues. CDR3 sequence (DNA): TGTGCCAGCAGGGACTCCACCGCCGAGTACGTC. Its protein product is CASRDSTAEYV.

The rearrangement joins TRBV29-1 to TRBJ2-1; no definite D call. With 6 bases removed from V and 10 bases from J, the gap between germline ends came to 4 bases. Germline CDR1 and CDR2: SQVTM and ANQGSEA. This CDR3 spans 8 amino acids. The CDR3 reads CSVREQFF. The CDR3 region has the DNA TGCAGCGTCAGGGAGCAGTTCTTC.

This clonotype was counted a few times. This rearrangement joins TRBV4-3 to TRBJ1-1, with a weak D call TRBD1 (5 bases). CDR1 and CDR2 (germline): LGHNA, YSLEER. V gave up 1 base and J gave up 5 bases, with 14 bases separating them. The CDR3 sequence is 15 residues long. The CDR3: CASSQVGRVGTEAFF. The CDR3 coding sequence is TGCGCCAGCAGCCAAGTCGGCAGGGTTGGGACTGAAGCTTTCTTT.

This clonotype has only a few counts. The chain employs TRBV4-1 and TRBJ2-1; D is undetermined. Per the germline V gene, CDR1 is MGHRA and CDR2 is YSYEKL. CDR3 size: 16 residues. Trimming stripped 0 bases from V and 5 bases from J, with 14 bases between. This CDR3 is CASSQESWLGDNEQFF. CDR3 bases: TGCGCCAGCAGCCAAGAGAGTTGGCTAGGAGACAATGAGCAGTTCTTC.

This clonotype was observed a few times. The chain carries TRBV6-5 and TRBJ1-2; no definite D call. Germline V gene sequence: CDR1 MNHEY, CDR2 SVGAGI. Trimming shortened V by 7 bases and J by 0 bases, and 15 bases separated the two germline ends. This CDR3 is 15 amino acids long. This chain's CDR3 is CASNGRLHPNYGYTF. The CDR3 coding sequence is TGTGCCAGCAATGGGAGGCTGCATCCTAACTATGGCTACACCTTC.

This clonotype was detected many times. The genes are TRBV7-2 and TRBJ2-3; D is possibly TRBD1 (6 bases). The CDR3 runs 15 residues. Germline CDR1 reads SGHTA; CDR2 reads FQGNSA. With 7 bases removed from V and 1 base from J, the gap between germline ends came to 15 bases. The CDR3 is CASTIPGHRTDTQYF. The CDR3 coding sequence is TGTGCCAGCACTATTCCGGGACACCGCACAGATACGCAGTATTTT. The whole variable domain, filled in from reference TRBV7-2 and TRBJ2-3, reads GAGVSQSPSNKVTEKGKDVELRCDPISGHTALYWYRQSLGQGLEFLIYFQGNSAPDKSGLPSDRFSAERTGGSVSTLTIQRTQQEDSAVYLCASTIPGHRTDTQYFGPGTRLTVL.

This clonotype was counted only a few times. The chain recombines TRBV5-1 with TRBJ1-2, with D maybe TRBD1 (5 bases). Per germline, CDR1 SGHRS and CDR2 YFSETQ. The V end was cut by 2 bases, the J end by 4 bases, with 9 bases between. The CDR3 runs to 13 residues. For the CDR3, the DNA is TGCGCCAGCAGCTTCGCCACAGGCTATGGCTACACCTTC. This codes for CASSFATGYGYTF.

The gene calls are TRBV7-2 and TRBJ2-3; D is possibly TRBD2 (5 bases). Germline V gives CDR1 SGHTA, CDR2 FQGNSA. V shed 1 base and J shed 1 base, with 15 bases lying between them. This CDR3 spans 17 amino acids. The CDR3 is CASSLGPERSGTDTQYF. For the CDR3, the DNA is TGTGCCAGCAGCTTAGGCCCGGAGCGGTCAGGCACAGATACGCAGTATTTT.

This clonotype was detected once. This chain connects TRBV9 to TRBJ1-2; D may be TRBD1 (6 bases). V lost 0 bases to trimming and J lost 6 bases, with 15 bases between them. CDR1 and CDR2 (germline): SGDLS, YYNGEE. The CDR3 has 15 residues. Here the CDR3 reads CASSVGGGQGNGYTF. CDR3 in DNA: TGTGCCAGCAGCGTAGGAGGGGGGCAGGGCAATGGCTACACCTTC. Using reference TRBV9 and TRBJ1-2 for the parts outside the CDR3, the full variable domain is DSGVTQTPKHLITATGQRVTLRCSPRSGDLSVYWYQQSLDQGLQFLIQYYNGEERAKGNILERFSAQQFPDLHSELNLSSLELGDSALYFCASSVGGGQGNGYTFGSGTRLTVV.

V and J are TRBV7-2 and TRBJ2-3, with D possibly being TRBD2 (6 bases). Germline CDR1 is SGHTA and CDR2 is FQGNSA. With 5 bases removed from V and 7 bases from J, the gap between germline ends came to 13 bases. This CDR3 spans 13 amino acids. For the CDR3, the DNA is TGTGCCAGCAGCGGCGGGGATAAATATACGCAGTATTTT. It is translated as CASSGGDKYTQYF.

Only a few counts were recorded for this clonotype. V gene TRBV5-1 combines with J gene TRBJ2-1; 10 nucleotides agree with TRBD2. Germline values: CDR1 SGHRS, CDR2 YFSETQ. J was trimmed by 5 bases and V by 5 bases; bases with no gene match: 7. The CDR3 is made up of 15 amino acids. The CDR3 protein is CASSLLAGADNEQFF. The CDR3 DNA reads TGCGCCAGCAGTTTGCTAGCGGGGGCCGACAATGAGCAGTTCTTC.

The sample holds a few counts of this clonotype. This chain connects TRBV6-5 to TRBJ2-7; D remains unclear. V was trimmed by 7 bases and J by 4 bases, leaving 14 bases between them. There are 13 residues in the CDR3. Germline loops: CDR1 MNHEY, CDR2 SVGAGI. CDR3 in amino acids: CASTSDLGYEQYF. The CDR3 nucleotides are TGTGCCAGCACCTCTGACCTGGGGTACGAGCAGTACTTC.

This clonotype was detected only a few times. This sequence joins TRBV7-2 and TRBJ1-5; D ambiguous. V lost 5 bases and J 4 bases, leaving 9 bases between the germline ends. This CDR3 spans 13 amino acids. Germline values: CDR1 SGHTA, CDR2 FQGNSA. The CDR3 sequence is CASSPHSNQPQHF. CDR3 DNA sequence: TGTGCCAGCAGCCCTCACAGTAATCAGCCCCAGCATTTT.

This clonotype was picked up many times. V usage is TRBV7-2 and J usage is TRBJ2-5; D call uncertain. The V end was cut by 2 bases, the J end by 5 bases, with 9 bases between. The CDR3 runs 13 residues. CDR1 SGHTA and CDR2 FQGNSA come from the germline V gene. CDR3: CASSLHLGETQYF. The CDR3, as DNA: TGTGCCAGCAGCTTACATCTCGGGGAGACCCAGTACTTC.

The V gene is TRBV18, the J gene TRBJ2-5, with a tentative D call TRBD2 (6 bases). The germline gives CDR1 KGHSH, CDR2 LQKENI. The length of the CDR3 is 15 residues. The germline V and J ends were trimmed by 3 bases and 3 bases, with 14 bases remaining between them. Here the CDR3 reads CASSPRGKREETQYF. In DNA form, the CDR3 reads TGTGCCAGCTCACCCCGGGGGAAGCGGGAAGAGACCCAGTACTTC.

The V call is TRBV5-1, the J call TRBJ1-4; D not certain. Germline values: CDR1 SGHRS, CDR2 YFSETQ. The ends were cut back, 1 base at V and 7 bases at J, with 17 bases in the middle. The length of the CDR3 is 16 residues. The CDR3 loop is CASSLNMRGSTEKLFF. The DNA of the CDR3 is TGCGCCAGCAGCTTGAATATGCGAGGGTCAACTGAAAAACTGTTTTTT. Filled out from reference TRBV5-1 and TRBJ1-4, the complete variable domain reads KAGVTQTPRYLIKTRGQQVTLSCSPISGHRSVSWYQQTPGQGLQFLFEYFSETQRNKGNFPGRFSGRQFSNSRSEMNVSTLELGDSALYLCASSLNMRGSTEKLFFGSGTQLSVL.

At least ten counts were recorded for this clonotype. The chain uses TRBV5-6 and TRBJ2-2, with D possibly being TRBD1 or TRBD2 (5 bases each). The length of the CDR3 is 13 residues. Germline loops: CDR1 SGHDT, CDR2 YYEEEE. The V and J ends lost 0 bases and 6 bases respectively, with 6 bases between them. For the CDR3, the DNA is TGTGCCAGCAGCTTGGCGGGGCCCGGGGAGCTGTTTTTT. Its protein is CASSLAGPGELFF.

This clonotype was counted a few times. The chain uses TRBV11-2 and TRBJ2-2; 14 bases map to TRBD2. The CDR3 spans 18 residues. The V gene end was trimmed by 5 bases and the J gene end by 0 bases; junction bases not matched to a gene: 5. Germline V gene sequence: CDR1 SGHAT, CDR2 FQNNGV. CDR3 residues: CASSPTSGGVANTGELFF. The CDR3 coding sequence is TGTGCCAGCAGCCCGACTAGCGGGGGGGTCGCGAACACCGGGGAGCTGTTTTTT.

This clonotype has only a few counts. The gene calls are TRBV4-2 and TRBJ1-5; D possibly corresponds to TRBD1 (5 bases). Germline assignment: CDR1 LGHNA and CDR2 YNFKEQ. V was cut by 0 bases and J by 5 bases, with 8 bases left in between. The CDR3 extends over 14 amino acids. CDR3 sequence reads: CASSQEQGYQPQHF. Written as DNA, the CDR3 is TGTGCCAGCAGCCAAGAGCAGGGCTATCAGCCCCAGCATTTT.

The sample holds a few counts of this clonotype. The J gene is TRBJ2-7, the V gene TRBV15, with D maybe TRBD1 (5 bases). This CDR3 contains 14 residues. Looked up from germline, CDR1 is LNHNV and CDR2 is YYDKDF (reference sequence). With 0 bases removed from V and 3 bases from J, the gap between germline ends came to 9 bases. CDR3 in amino acids: CATSREGDDYEQYF. As DNA, the CDR3 is TGTGCCACCAGCAGAGAAGGGGATGACTACGAGCAGTACTTC.

This clonotype was counted many times. This chain joins TRBV7-9 and TRBJ1-4; D gene ambiguous. Trimming took 1 base from V and 8 from J, leaving 14 bases between them. This CDR3 comprises 15 residues. The germline V gene has CDR1 SEHNR and CDR2 FQNEAQ (reference sequence). In nucleotides, the CDR3 is TGTGCCAGCAGCTTAGGCCTACAGCAATGGGAAAAACTGTTTTTT. Translation: CASSLGLQQWEKLFF.